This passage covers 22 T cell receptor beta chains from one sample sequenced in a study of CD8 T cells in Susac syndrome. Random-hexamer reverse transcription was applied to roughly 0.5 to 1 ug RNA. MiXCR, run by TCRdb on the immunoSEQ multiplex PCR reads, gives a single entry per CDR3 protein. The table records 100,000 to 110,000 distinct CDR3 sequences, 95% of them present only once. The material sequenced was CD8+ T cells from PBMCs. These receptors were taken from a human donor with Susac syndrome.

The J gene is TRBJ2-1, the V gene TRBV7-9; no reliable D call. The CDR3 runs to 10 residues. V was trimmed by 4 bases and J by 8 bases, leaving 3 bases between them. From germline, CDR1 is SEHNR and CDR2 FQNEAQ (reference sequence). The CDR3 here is CASSSDEQFF. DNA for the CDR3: TGTGCCAGCAGCTCAGATGAGCAGTTCTTC.

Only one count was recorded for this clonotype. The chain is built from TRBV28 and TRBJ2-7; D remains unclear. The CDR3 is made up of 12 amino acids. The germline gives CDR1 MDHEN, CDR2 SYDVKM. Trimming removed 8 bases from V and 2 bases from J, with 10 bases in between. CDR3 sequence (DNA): TGTGCCAGCTCGCGGCCAACCTACGAGCAGTACTTC. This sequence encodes CASSRPTYEQYF.

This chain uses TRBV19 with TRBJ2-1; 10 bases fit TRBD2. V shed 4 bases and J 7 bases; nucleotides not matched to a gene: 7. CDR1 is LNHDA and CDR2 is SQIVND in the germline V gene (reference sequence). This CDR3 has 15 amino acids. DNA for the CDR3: TGTGCCAGTAGTACCACGACTAGCGGGTTAAATGAGCAGTTCTTC. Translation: CASSTTTSGLNEQFF.

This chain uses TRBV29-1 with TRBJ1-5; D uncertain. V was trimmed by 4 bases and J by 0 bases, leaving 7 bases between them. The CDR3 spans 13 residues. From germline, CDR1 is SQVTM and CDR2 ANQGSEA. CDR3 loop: CSVGVASNQPQHF. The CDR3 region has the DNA TGCAGCGTTGGGGTGGCTAGCAATCAGCCCCAGCATTTT.

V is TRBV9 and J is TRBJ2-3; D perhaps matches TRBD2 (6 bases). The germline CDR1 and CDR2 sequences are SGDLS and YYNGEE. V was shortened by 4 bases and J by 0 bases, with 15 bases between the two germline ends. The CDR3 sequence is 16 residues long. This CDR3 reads CASSPNGGLSTDTQYF. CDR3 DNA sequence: TGTGCCAGCAGCCCAAATGGGGGACTTAGCACAGATACGCAGTATTTT.

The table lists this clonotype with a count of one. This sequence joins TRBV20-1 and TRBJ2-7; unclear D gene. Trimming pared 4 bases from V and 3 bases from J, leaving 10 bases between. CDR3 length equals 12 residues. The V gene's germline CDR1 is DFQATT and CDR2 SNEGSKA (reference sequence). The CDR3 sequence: CSANQLNYEQYF. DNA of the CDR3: TGCAGTGCTAATCAACTGAACTACGAGCAGTACTTC.

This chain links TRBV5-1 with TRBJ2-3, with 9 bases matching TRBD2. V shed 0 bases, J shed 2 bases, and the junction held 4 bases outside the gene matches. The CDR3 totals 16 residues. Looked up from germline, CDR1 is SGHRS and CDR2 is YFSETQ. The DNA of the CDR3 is TGCGCCAGCAGCTTGGAAAGCGGGAGGTACACAGATACGCAGTATTTT. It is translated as CASSLESGRYTDTQYF.

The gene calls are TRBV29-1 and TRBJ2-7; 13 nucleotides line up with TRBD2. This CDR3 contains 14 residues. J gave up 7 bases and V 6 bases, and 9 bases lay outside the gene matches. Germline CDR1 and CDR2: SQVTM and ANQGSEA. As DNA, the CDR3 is TGCAGCGTCGAACTAGCGGGAGGGAGCGGGGAGCAGTACTTC. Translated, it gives CSVELAGGSGEQYF.

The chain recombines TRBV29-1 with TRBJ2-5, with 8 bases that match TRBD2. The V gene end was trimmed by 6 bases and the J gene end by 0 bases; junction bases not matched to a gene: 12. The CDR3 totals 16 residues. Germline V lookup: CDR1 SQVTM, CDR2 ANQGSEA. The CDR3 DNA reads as TGCAGCGTGGGCTCGAAACTAGCGGAGTACCAAGAGACCCAGTACTTC. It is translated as CSVGSKLAEYQETQYF.

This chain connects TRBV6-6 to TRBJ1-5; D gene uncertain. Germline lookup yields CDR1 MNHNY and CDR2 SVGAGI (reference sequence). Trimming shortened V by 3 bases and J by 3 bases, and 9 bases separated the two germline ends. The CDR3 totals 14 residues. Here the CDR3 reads CASSYGQYNQPQHF. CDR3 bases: TGTGCCAGCAGTTATGGGCAGTACAATCAGCCCCAGCATTTT.

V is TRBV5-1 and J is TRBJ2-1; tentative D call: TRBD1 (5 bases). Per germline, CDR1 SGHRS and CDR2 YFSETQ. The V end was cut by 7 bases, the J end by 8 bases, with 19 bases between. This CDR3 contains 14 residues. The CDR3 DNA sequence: TGCGCCAGCCACTACGGACCAGGGTCAGATGAGCAGTTCTTC. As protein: CASHYGPGSDEQFF.

CDR3 loop: CATKLAATEETQYF. In DNA, the CDR3 is TGTGCCACCAAATTGGCGGCAACAGAAGAGACCCAGTACTTC. V gene TRBV15 combines with J gene TRBJ2-5; no clear D gene. From germline, CDR1 is LNHNV and CDR2 YYDKDF (reference sequence). The length of the CDR3 is 14 residues. V lost 7 bases and J 3 bases, leaving 15 bases between the germline ends.

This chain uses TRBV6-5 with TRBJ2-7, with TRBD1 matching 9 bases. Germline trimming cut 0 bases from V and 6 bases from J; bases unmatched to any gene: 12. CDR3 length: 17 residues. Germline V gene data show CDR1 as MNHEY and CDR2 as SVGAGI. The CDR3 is CASSYSLPGTGLGEQYF. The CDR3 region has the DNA TGTGCCAGCAGTTACTCCTTGCCCGGGACAGGGCTTGGCGAGCAGTACTTC.

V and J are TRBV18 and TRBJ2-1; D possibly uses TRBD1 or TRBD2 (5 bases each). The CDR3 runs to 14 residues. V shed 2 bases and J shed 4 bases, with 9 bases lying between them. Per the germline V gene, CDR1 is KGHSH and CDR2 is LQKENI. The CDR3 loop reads CASSPEGTYNEQFF. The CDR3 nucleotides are TGTGCCAGCTCACCAGAAGGGACGTACAATGAGCAGTTCTTC.

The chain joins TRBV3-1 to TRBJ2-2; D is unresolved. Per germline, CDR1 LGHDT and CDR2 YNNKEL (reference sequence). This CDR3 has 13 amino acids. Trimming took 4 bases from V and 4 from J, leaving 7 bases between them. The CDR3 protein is CASSRMSTGELFF. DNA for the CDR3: TGTGCCAGCAGCCGAATGAGCACCGGGGAGCTGTTTTTT.

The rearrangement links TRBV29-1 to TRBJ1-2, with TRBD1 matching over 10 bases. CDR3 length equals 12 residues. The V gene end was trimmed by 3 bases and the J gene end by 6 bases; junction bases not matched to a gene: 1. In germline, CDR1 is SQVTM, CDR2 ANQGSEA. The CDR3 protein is CSVDGTGDGYTF. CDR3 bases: TGCAGCGTTGACGGGACAGGGGATGGCTACACCTTC.

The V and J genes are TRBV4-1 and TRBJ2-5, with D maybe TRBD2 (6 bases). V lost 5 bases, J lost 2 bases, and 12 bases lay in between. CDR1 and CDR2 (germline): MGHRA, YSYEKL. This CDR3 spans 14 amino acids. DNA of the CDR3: TGCGCCAGCAGCGGCGGGACCAAACAAGAGACCCAGTACTTC. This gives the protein CASSGGTKQETQYF.

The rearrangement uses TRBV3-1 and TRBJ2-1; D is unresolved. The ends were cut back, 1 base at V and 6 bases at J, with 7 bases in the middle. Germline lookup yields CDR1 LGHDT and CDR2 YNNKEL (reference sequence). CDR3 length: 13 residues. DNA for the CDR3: TGTGCCAGCAGCCAAGTTGGGTCCAATGAGCAGTTCTTC. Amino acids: CASSQVGSNEQFF.

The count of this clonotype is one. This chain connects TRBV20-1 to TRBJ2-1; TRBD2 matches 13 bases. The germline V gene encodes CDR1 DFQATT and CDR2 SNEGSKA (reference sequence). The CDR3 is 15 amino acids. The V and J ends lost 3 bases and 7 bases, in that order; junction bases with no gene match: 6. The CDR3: CSARSTSGGENEQFF. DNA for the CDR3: TGCAGTGCTAGGTCAACTAGCGGGGGGGAGAATGAGCAGTTCTTC.

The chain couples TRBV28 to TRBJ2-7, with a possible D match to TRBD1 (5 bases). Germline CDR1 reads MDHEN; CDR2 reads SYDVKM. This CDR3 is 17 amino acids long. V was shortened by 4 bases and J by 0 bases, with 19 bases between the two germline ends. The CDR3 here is CASSSLFQGTDSYEQYF. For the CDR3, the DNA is TGTGCCAGCAGTTCCCTCTTTCAGGGAACCGACTCCTACGAGCAGTACTTC.

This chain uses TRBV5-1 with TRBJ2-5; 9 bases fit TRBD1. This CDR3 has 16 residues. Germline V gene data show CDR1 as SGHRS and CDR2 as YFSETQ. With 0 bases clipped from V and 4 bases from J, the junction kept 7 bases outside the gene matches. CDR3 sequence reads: CASSLAPQGARETQYF. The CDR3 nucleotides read TGCGCCAGCAGCTTGGCTCCACAGGGGGCGCGAGAGACCCAGTACTTC.

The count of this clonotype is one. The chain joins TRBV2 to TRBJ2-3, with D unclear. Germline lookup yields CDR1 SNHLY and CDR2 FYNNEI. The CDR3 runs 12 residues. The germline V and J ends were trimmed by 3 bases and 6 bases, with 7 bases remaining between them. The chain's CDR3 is CASSEYSDTQYF. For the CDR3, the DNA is TGTGCCAGCAGTGAGTACTCGGATACGCAGTATTTT. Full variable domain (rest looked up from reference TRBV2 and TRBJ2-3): EPEVTQTPSHQVTQMGQEVILRCVPISNHLYFYWYRQILGQKVEFLVSFYNNEISEKSEIFDDQFSVERPDGSNFTLKIRSTKLEDSAMYFCASSEYSDTQYFGPGTRLTVL.